Shown below are 17 T cell receptor beta chains from a single sample sequenced in a study of T-cell reconstitution after alpha-beta-depleted transplantation in children. It was with unique molecular identifiers that the TCRbeta library was prepared. TCRdb re-derived calls from the PCR reads in MiXCR, one entry per CDR3 protein. In the table there are 640,000 or so distinct CDR3 sequences, roughly 17% of which are singletons. The sequencing used PBMCs from the stem cell graft donor, collected from the stem cell graft. These receptors were obtained from a human donor who donated a stem cell graft to a child with acute myeloid leukemia.

This chain links TRBV5-5 with TRBJ1-2; possible D gene TRBD1, 5 bases. V was pared by 4 bases and J by 4 bases, with 17 bases between. The V gene's germline CDR1 is SGHKS and CDR2 YYEKEE (reference sequence). The CDR3 totals 15 residues. CDR3 in amino acids: CASSLDRDGFYGYTF. The CDR3 region has the DNA TGTGCCAGCAGCCTAGACCGGGACGGCTTCTATGGCTACACCTTC.

Many counts were recorded for this clonotype. The J gene is TRBJ2-1, the V gene TRBV20-1; 7 bases fit TRBD1. This CDR3 is 19 amino acids long. Germline V lookup: CDR1 DFQATT, CDR2 SNEGSKA (reference sequence). The trim removed 0 bases at V and 0 bases at J, leaving 14 bases unmatched. CDR3 region: CSARDRGRQGISSYNEQFF. The CDR3 DNA sequence: TGCAGTGCTAGAGATAGGGGTCGACAGGGAATAAGCTCCTACAATGAGCAGTTCTTC.

V gene TRBV24-1 combines with J gene TRBJ2-7; D not resolved. CDR3 length equals 13 residues. Germline assignment: CDR1 KGHDR and CDR2 SFDVKD. Trimming stripped 4 bases from V and 0 bases from J, with 6 bases between. Here the CDR3 DNA reads TGTGCCACCAGTGACGTTAGCTCCTACGAGCAGTACTTC. This encodes CATSDVSSYEQYF.

In its sample, this clonotype was seen a few times. The rearrangement uses TRBV20-1 and TRBJ2-5, with a tentative D call TRBD1 (5 bases). Between the trimmed V and J ends, which lost 0 bases and 4 bases, there was a span of 27 bases. In germline, CDR1 is DFQATT, CDR2 SNEGSKA (reference sequence). The CDR3 loop spans 19 amino acids. Written as DNA, the CDR3 is TGCAGTGCTAGAGATTTGACCCCCCTGGCAGGGTCTTTTCTAGAGACCCAGTACTTC. It yields the protein CSARDLTPLAGSFLETQYF.

Points on this clonotype: A much larger clonotype is one base distant, so this may be a read error. J is TRBJ2-7 and V is TRBV20-1; 7 bases agree with TRBD2. The CDR3 sequence is 16 residues long. The germline V gene encodes CDR1 DFQATT and CDR2 SNEGSKA (reference sequence). CDR3: CCARLTPSGPGYEQYF. The CDR3, as DNA: TGCTGTGCTAGGTTAACCCCTAGCGGACCGGGCTACGAGCAGTACTTC.

This chain connects TRBV28 to TRBJ2-4; possible D gene TRBD1, 6 bases. Germline V gene data show CDR1 as MDHEN and CDR2 as SYDVKM. The CDR3 is 13 residues long. Trimming took off 5 bases at V and 9 bases at J, with 14 bases between the two ends. The CDR3 DNA follows: TGTGCCAGCAGTCCGCAGGGGAAGGGCATTCAGTACTTC. It yields the protein CASSPQGKGIQYF.

V usage is TRBV11-2 and J usage is TRBJ1-5; TRBD1 might be the D (6 bases). CDR3 size: 17 residues. In germline, CDR1 is SGHAT, CDR2 FQNNGV. Trimming pared 5 bases from V and 1 base from J, leaving 18 bases between. DNA for the CDR3: TGTGCCAGCAGCCGAGGGTCCCGAAGGGGGAGCAATCAGCCCCAGCATTTT. Protein sequence: CASSRGSRRGSNQPQHF. Full variable domain (outside the CDR3, taken from reference TRBV11-2 and TRBJ1-5): EAGVAQSPRYKIIEKRQSVAFWCNPISGHATLYWYQQILGQGPKLLIQFQNNGVVDDSQLPKDRFSAERLKGVDSTLKIQPAKLEDSAVYLCASSRGSRRGSNQPQHFGDGTRLSIL.

With regard to this clonotype: One end of the junction does not line up with germline, which may come from a read error. The rearrangement links TRBV20-1 to TRBJ1-5; a weak D match, TRBD1 (5 bases). The V gene's germline CDR1 is DFQATT and CDR2 SNEGSKA (reference sequence). This CDR3 is built from 16 residues. This chain's CDR3 is CCARDRTGAANQPQHF. In nucleotides, the CDR3 is TGCTGTGCTAGAGATCGGACCGGGGCGGCCAATCAGCCCCAGCATTTT.

The gene calls are TRBV7-2 and TRBJ1-6, with unresolved D. Between the trimmed V and J ends, which lost 6 bases and 7 bases, there was a span of 13 bases. This CDR3 spans 14 amino acids. The germline V gene encodes CDR1 SGHTA and CDR2 FQGNSA. CDR3 residues: CASSFNSVNSPLHF. Here the CDR3 DNA reads TGTGCCAGCAGTTTCAATTCCGTGAATTCACCCCTCCACTTT. Variable domain in full (rest from reference TRBV7-2 and TRBJ1-6): GAGVSQSPSNKVTEKGKDVELRCDPISGHTALYWYRQSLGQGLEFLIYFQGNSAPDKSGLPSDRFSAERTGGSVSTLTIQRTQQEDSAVYLCASSFNSVNSPLHFGNGTRLTVT.

J is TRBJ1-5 and V is TRBV7-9; tentative D call: TRBD1 (5 bases). With 1 base removed from V and 5 bases from J, the gap between germline ends came to 12 bases. CDR1 is SEHNR, CDR2 FQNEAQ, per germline (reference sequence). The CDR3 consists of 15 residues. The CDR3 bases are TGTGCCAGCAGCTTAGGGAGGGGCCCTGATCAGCCCCAGCATTTT. As protein: CASSLGRGPDQPQHF.

This clonotype occurred a few times. The CDR3 nucleotides are TGCAGCGTTGAAACAGCTAGCAATCAGCCCCAGCATTTT. This gives the protein CSVETASNQPQHF. J is TRBJ1-5 and V is TRBV29-1; D unclear. The V end was cut by 2 bases, the J end by 0 bases, with 5 bases between. The CDR3 has 13 residues. Looked up from germline, CDR1 is SQVTM and CDR2 is ANQGSEA.

The gene calls are TRBV11-2 and TRBJ2-1, with D perhaps being TRBD1 or TRBD2 (6 bases each). V was pared by 5 bases and J by 3 bases, with 17 bases between. The CDR3 sequence is 16 residues long. Germline CDR1 and CDR2: SGHAT and FQNNGV. CDR3 sequence (DNA): TGTGCCAGCAGCCCGGGGGCGGGACATTACTACAATGAGCAGTTCTTC. Amino acid sequence: CASSPGAGHYYNEQFF.

This clonotype was seen ten or more times. The rearrangement links TRBV5-5 to TRBJ1-2; D not resolved. The CDR3 is 15 residues long. Looked up from germline, CDR1 is SGHKS and CDR2 is YYEKEE (reference sequence). Trimming removed 0 bases at V and 5 bases at J, with 14 bases between. The CDR3: CASSLDRRGSYGYTF. As DNA, the CDR3 is TGTGCCAGCAGCTTGGATAGACGAGGATCATATGGCTACACCTTC.

This clonotype came up a few times. V usage is TRBV7-2 and J usage is TRBJ1-6, with D maybe TRBD1 (6 bases). With 2 bases removed from V and 7 bases from J, the gap between germline ends came to 12 bases. Looked up from germline, CDR1 is SGHTA and CDR2 is FQGNSA. The CDR3 runs to 15 residues. As DNA, the CDR3 is TGTGCCAGCAGCTTAACAGGGATAAGGAATTCACCCCTCCACTTT. It translates to CASSLTGIRNSPLHF.

The chain couples TRBV12-3 or TRBV12-4 to TRBJ1-3; D not resolved. The V gene lost 5 bases and the J gene lost 4 bases, with 12 bases spanning the gap. This CDR3 spans 14 amino acids. This CDR3 reads CASSGPIGGNTIYF. CDR3 coding DNA: TGTGCCAGCAGTGGCCCGATAGGAGGAAACACCATATATTTT.

This chain joins TRBV7-3 and TRBJ2-7; D not resolved. The CDR3 covers 14 residues. V was clipped by 0 bases and J by 2 bases, with 8 bases between them. Germline V gene lookup returns CDR1 SGHTA and CDR2 FQGTGA. CDR3 DNA sequence: TGTGCCAGCAGCTTAACGATAGGGCCCTACGAGCAGTACTTC. Translation: CASSLTIGPYEQYF. Drawing the rest from reference TRBV7-3 and TRBJ2-7, the complete variable domain is GAGVSQTPSNKVTEKGKYVELRCDPISGHTALYWYRQSLGQGPEFLIYFQGTGAADDSGLPNDRFFAVRPEGSVSTLKIQRTERGDSAVYLCASSLTIGPYEQYFGPGTRLTVT.

This clonotype was counted many times. The chain joins TRBV12-3 or TRBV12-4 to TRBJ2-6, with 7 bases lining up with TRBD1. V gave up 6 bases and J gave up 0 bases; unmatched junction bases: 5. The CDR3 loop spans 16 amino acids. CDR3 amino acids: CASSGQVNSGANVLTF. The CDR3 bases are TGTGCCAGCAGCGGACAGGTTAACTCTGGGGCCAACGTCCTGACTTTC.